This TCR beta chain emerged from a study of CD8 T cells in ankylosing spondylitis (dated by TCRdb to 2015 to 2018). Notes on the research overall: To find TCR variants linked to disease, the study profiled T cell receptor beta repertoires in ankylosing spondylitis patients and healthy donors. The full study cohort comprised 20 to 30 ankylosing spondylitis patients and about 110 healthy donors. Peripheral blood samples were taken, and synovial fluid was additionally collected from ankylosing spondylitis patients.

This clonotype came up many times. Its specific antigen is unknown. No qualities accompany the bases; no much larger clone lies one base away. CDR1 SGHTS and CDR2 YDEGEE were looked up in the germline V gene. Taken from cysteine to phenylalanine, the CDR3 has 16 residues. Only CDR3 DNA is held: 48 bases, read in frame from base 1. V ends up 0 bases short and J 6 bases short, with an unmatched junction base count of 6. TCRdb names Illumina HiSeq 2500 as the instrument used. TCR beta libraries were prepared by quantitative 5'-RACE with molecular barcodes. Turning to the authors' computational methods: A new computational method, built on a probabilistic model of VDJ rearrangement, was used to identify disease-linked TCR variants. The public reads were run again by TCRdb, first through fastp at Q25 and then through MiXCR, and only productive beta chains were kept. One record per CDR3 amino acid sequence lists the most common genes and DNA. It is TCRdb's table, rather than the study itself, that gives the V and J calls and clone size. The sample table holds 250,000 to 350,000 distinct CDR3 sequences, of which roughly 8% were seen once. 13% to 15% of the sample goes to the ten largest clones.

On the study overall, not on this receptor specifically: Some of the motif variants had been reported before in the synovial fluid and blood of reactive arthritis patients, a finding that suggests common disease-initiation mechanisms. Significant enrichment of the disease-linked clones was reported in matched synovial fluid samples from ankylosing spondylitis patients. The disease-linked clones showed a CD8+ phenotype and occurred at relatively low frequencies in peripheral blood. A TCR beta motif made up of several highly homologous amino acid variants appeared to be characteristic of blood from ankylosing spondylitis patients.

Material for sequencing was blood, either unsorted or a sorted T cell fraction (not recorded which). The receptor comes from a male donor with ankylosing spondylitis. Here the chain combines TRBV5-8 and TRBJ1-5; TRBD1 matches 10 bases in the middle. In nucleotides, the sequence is TGTGCCAGCAGCTTGGGAGACAGGGGGCAGGGTCAGCCCCAGCATTTT. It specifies CASSLGDRGQGQPQHF.